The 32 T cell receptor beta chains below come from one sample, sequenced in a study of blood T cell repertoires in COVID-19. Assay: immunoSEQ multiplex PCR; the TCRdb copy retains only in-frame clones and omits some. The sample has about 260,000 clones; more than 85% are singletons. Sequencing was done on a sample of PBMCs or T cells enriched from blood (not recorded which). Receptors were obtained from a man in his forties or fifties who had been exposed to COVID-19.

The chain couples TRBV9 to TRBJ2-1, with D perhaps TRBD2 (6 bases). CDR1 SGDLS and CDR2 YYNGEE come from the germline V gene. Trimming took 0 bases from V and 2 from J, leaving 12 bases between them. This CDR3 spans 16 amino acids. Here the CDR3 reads CASSVALDYPYNEQFF. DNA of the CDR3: TGTGCCAGCAGCGTAGCCTTGGACTACCCCTACAATGAGCAGTTCTTC.

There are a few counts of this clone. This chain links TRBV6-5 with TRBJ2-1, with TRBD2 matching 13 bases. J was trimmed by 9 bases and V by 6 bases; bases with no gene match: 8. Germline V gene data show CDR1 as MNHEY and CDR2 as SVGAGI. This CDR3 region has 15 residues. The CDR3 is CASRPGLAGLGEQFF. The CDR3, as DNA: TGTGCCAGCAGACCGGGACTAGCGGGATTGGGTGAGCAGTTCTTC.

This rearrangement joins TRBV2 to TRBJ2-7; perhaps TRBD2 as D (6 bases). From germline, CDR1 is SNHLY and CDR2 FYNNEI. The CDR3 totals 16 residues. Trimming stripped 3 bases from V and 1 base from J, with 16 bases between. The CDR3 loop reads CASSDDFGTQSYEQYF. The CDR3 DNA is TGTGCCAGCAGTGACGACTTCGGGACTCAATCCTACGAGCAGTACTTC.

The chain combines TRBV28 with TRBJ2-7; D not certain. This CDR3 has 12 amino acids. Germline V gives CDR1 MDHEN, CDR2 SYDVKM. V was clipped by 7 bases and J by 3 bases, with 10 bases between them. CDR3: CASKSANYEQYF. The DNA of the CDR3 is TGTGCCAGCAAATCCGCGAACTACGAGCAGTACTTC. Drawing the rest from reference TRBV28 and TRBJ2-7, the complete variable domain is DVKVTQSSRYLVKRTGEKVFLECVQDMDHENMFWYRQDPGLGLRLIYFSYDVKMKEKGDIPEGYSVSREKKERFSLILESASTNQTSMYLCASKSANYEQYFGPGTRLTVT.

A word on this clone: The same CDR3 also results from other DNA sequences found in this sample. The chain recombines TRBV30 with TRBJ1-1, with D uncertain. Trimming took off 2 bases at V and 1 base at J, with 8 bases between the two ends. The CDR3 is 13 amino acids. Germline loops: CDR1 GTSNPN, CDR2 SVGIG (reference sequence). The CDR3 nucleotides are TGTGCCTGGAGTATTTACAGGAACACTGAAGCTTTCTTT. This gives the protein CAWSIYRNTEAFF.

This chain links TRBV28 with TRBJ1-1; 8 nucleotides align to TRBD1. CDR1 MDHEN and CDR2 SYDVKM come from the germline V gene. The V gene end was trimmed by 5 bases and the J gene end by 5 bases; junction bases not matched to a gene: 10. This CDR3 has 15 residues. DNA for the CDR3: TGTGCCAGCAGTCCATCCGGACAGGGAGAGACTGAAGCTTTCTTT. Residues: CASSPSGQGETEAFF.

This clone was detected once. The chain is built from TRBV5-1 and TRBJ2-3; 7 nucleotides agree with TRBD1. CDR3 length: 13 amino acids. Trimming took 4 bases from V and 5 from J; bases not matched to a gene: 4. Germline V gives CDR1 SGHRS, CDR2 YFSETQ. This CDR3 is CASSKQGLDTQYF. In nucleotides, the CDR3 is TGCGCCAGCAGCAAACAGGGGTTAGATACGCAGTATTTT. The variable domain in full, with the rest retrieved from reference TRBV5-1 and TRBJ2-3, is KAGVTQTPRYLIKTRGQQVTLSCSPISGHRSVSWYQQTPGQGLQFLFEYFSETQRNKGNFPGRFSGRQFSNSRSEMNVSTLELGDSALYLCASSKQGLDTQYFGPGTRLTVL.

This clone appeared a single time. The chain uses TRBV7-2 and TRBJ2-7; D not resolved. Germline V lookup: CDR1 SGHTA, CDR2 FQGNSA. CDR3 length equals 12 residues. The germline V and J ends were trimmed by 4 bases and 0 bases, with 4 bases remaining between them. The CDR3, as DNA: TGTGCCAGCAGCTCCAACTCCTACGAGCAGTACTTC. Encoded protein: CASSSNSYEQYF. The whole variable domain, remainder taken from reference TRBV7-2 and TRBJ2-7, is GAGVSQSPSNKVTEKGKDVELRCDPISGHTALYWYRQSLGQGLEFLIYFQGNSAPDKSGLPSDRFSAERTGGSVSTLTIQRTQQEDSAVYLCASSSNSYEQYFGPGTRLTVT.

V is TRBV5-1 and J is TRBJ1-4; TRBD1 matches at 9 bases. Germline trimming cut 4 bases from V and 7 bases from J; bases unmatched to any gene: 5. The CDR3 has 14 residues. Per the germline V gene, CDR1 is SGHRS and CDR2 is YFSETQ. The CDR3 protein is CASSPGTGSEKLFF. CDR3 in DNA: TGCGCCAGCAGCCCCGGGACAGGGAGTGAAAAACTGTTTTTT.

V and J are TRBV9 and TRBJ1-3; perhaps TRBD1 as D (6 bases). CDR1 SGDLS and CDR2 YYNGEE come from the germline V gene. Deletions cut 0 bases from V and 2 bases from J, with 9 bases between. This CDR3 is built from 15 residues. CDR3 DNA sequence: TGTGCCAGCAGCGTAGCCCGGACAGCTGGAAACACCATATATTTT. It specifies CASSVARTAGNTIYF.

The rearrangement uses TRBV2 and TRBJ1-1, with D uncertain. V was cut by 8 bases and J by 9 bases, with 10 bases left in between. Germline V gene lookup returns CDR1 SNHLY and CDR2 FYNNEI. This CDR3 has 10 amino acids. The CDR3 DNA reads TGTGCCAGCGATACTTCACAAGCTTTCTTT. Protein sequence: CASDTSQAFF.

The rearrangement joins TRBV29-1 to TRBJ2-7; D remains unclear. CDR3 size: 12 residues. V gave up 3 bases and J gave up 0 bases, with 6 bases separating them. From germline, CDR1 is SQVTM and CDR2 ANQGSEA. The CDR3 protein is CSVESLSYEQYF. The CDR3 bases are TGCAGCGTTGAGTCACTCTCCTACGAGCAGTACTTC.

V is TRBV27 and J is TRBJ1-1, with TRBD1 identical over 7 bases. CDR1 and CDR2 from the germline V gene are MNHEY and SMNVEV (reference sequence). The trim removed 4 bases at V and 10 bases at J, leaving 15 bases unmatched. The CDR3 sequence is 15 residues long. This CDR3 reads CASSYGQDGGVRAFF. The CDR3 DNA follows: TGTGCCAGCAGTTATGGACAGGACGGAGGGGTTCGAGCTTTCTTT.

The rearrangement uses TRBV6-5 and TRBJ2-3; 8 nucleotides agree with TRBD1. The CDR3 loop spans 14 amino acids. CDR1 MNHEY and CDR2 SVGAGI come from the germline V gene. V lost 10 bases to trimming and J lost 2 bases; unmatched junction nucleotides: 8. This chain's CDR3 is CATSRTGYTDTQYF. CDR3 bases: TGTGCCACTTCCCGGACAGGGTACACAGATACGCAGTATTTT.

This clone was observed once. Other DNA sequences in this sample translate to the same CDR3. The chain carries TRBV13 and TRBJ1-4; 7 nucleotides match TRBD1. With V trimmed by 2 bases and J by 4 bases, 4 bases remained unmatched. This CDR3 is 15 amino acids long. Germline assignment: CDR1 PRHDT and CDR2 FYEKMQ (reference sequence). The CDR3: CASSLRGQINEKLFF. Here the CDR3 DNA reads TGTGCCAGCAGCTTAAGGGGACAGATTAATGAAAAACTGTTTTTT.

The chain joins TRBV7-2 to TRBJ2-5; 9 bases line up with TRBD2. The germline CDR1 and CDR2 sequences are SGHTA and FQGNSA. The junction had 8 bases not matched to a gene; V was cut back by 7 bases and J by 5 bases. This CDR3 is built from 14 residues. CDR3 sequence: CASTTRTSAETQYF. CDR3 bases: TGTGCCAGCACCACCAGGACTAGCGCGGAGACCCAGTACTTC.

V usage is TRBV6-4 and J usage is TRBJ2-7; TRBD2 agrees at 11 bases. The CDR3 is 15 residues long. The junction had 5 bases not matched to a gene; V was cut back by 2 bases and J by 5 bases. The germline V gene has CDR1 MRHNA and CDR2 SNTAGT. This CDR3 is CASSDVTSGSHEQYF. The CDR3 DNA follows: TGTGCCAGCAGTGACGTTACTAGCGGGAGCCACGAGCAGTACTTC.

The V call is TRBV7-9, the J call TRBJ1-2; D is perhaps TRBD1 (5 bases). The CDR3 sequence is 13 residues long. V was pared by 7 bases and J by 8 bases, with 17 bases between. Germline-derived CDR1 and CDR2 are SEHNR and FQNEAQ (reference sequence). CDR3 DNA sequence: TGTGCCAGCACCCCCCCGGGAGGGGTCGGCTACACCTTC. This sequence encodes CASTPPGGVGYTF.

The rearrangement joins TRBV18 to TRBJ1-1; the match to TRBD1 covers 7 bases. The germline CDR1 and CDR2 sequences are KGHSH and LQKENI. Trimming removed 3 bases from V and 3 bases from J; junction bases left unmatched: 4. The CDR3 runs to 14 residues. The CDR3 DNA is TGTGCCAGCTCACCCCAGCAGGGGGACACTGAAGCTTTCTTT. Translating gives CASSPQQGDTEAFF.

The CDR3 DNA sequence: TGTGCCAGCAGCTTGATGGCAGACTATGGCTACACCTTC. This encodes CASSLMADYGYTF. V is TRBV5-5 and J is TRBJ1-2; D call uncertain. The CDR3 extends over 13 amino acids. The V end lost 1 base, the J end lost 3 bases, and 7 bases lay between the germline ends. Germline V gives CDR1 SGHKS, CDR2 YYEKEE (reference sequence).

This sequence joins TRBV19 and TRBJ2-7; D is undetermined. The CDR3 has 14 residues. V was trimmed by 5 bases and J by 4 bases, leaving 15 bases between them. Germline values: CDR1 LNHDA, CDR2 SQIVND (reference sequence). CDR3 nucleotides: TGTGCCAGTAGTTCGTCGGGTTTAGGATACGAGCAGTACTTC. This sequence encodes CASSSSGLGYEQYF.

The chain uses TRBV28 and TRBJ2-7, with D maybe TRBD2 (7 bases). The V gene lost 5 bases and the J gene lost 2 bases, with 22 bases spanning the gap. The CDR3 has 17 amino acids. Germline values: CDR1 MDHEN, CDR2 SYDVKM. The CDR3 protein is CASSPQMGGRKPYEQYF. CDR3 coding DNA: TGTGCCAGCAGTCCACAAATGGGGGGGCGAAAACCCTACGAGCAGTACTTC.

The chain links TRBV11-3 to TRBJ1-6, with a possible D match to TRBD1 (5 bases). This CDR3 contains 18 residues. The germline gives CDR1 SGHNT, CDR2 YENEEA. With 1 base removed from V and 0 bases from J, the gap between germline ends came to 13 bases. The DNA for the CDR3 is TGTGCCAGCAGCTTAGGGGGCAGAAAAAGCTCCTATAATTCACCCCTCCACTTT. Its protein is CASSLGGRKSSYNSPLHF.

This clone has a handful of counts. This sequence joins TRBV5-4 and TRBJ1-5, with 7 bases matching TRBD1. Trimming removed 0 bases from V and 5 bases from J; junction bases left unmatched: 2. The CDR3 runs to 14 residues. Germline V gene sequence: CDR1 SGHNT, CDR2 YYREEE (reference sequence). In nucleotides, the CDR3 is TGTGCCAGCAGCTTGGAAGGGGGCGATCAGCCCCAGCATTTT. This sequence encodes CASSLEGGDQPQHF.

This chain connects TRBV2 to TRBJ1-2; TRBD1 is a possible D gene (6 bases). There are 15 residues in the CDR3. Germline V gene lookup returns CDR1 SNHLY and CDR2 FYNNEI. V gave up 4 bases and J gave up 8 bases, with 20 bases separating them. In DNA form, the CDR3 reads TGTGCCAGCAGTGTTCGGGGGGCAGAAGGGGTAGGCTACACCTTC. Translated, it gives CASSVRGAEGVGYTF. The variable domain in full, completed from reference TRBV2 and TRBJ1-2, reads EPEVTQTPSHQVTQMGQEVILRCVPISNHLYFYWYRQILGQKVEFLVSFYNNEISEKSEIFDDQFSVERPDGSNFTLKIRSTKLEDSAMYFCASSVRGAEGVGYTFGSGTRLTVV.

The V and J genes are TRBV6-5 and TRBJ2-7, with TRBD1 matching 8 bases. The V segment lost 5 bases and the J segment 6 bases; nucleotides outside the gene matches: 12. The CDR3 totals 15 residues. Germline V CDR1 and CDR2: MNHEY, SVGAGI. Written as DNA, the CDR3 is TGTGCCAGCAGTCTACGCGGGACAGGACCTTTCGAGCAGTACTTC. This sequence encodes CASSLRGTGPFEQYF.

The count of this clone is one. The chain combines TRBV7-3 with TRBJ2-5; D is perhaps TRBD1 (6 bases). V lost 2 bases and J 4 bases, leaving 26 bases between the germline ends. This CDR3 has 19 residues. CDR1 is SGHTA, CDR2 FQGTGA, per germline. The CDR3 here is CASSLGFRGTSINRETQYF. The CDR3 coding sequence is TGTGCCAGCAGCTTAGGGTTTAGGGGGACAAGCATCAATAGAGAGACCCAGTACTTC.

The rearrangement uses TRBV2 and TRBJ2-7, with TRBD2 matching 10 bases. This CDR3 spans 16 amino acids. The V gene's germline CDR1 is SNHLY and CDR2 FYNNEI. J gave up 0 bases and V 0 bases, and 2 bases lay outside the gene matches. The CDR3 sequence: CASSEASSGSSYEQYF. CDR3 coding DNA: TGTGCCAGCAGTGAAGCATCTAGCGGGAGCTCCTACGAGCAGTACTTC. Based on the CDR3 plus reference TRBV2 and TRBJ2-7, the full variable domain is EPEVTQTPSHQVTQMGQEVILRCVPISNHLYFYWYRQILGQKVEFLVSFYNNEISEKSEIFDDQFSVERPDGSNFTLKIRSTKLEDSAMYFCASSEASSGSSYEQYFGPGTRLTVT.

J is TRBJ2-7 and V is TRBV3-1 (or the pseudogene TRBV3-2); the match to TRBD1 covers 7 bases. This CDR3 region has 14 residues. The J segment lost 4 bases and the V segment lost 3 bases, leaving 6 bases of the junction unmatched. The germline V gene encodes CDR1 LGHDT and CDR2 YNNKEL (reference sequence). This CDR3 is CASSQIGTDYEQYF. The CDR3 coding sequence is TGTGCCAGCAGCCAGATAGGGACAGATTACGAGCAGTACTTC.

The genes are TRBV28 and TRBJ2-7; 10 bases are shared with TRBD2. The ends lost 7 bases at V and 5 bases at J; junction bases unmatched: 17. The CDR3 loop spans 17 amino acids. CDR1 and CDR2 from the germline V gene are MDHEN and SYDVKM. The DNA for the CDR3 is TGTGCCAGCAACGTCCCCGTCCTAGCGGGAGTCGGTCACGAGCAGTACTTC. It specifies CASNVPVLAGVGHEQYF.

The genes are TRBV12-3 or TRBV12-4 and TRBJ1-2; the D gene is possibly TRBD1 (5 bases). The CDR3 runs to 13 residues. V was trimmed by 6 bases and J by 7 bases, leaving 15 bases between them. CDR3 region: CASSISGFVGYTF. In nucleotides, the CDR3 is TGTGCCAGCAGCATATCAGGGTTTGTTGGCTACACCTTC.

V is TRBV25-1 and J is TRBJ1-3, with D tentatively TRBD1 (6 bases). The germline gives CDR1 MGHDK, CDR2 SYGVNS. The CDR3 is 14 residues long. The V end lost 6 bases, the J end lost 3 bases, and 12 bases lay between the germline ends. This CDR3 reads CASRMGGLGNTIYF. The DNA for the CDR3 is TGTGCCAGCAGGATGGGGGGGCTTGGAAACACCATATATTTT.